The 6 T cell receptor beta chains listed next were all sequenced from one sample in a study of T cells in Graves' hyperthyroidism and ophthalmopathy. Amplification yielded TCR beta CDR3 regions, with RNA transcripts as the source. HTBI primers were used for first-round RT-PCR of the TCR CDR3. From the multiplex PCR reads, TCRdb called clonotypes with MiXCR, one entry per CDR3 protein. The repertoire includes 250,000 to 300,000 distinct CDR3 sequences, roughly 15% of them detected once, and 6.5% to 10% sits in the top ten. Sequencing was carried out using blood. The receptor source for this set is a woman aged 35 to 49 with Graves' hyperthyroidism.

This chain joins TRBV5-4 and TRBJ2-5; D gene uncertain. V was pared by 2 bases and J by 5 bases, with 7 bases between. The CDR3 spans 12 residues. Germline-derived CDR1 and CDR2 are SGHNT and YYREEE (reference sequence). The CDR3 region has the DNA TGTGCCAGCAGCTTTTCCCGGGAGACCCAGTACTTC. Amino acids: CASSFSRETQYF.

This clonotype came up a few times. The chain has TRBV12-3 or TRBV12-4 and TRBJ2-3, with a weak D call TRBD1 (8 bases). The V and J ends lost 6 bases and 13 bases respectively, with 17 bases between them. CDR3 length: 12 residues. The CDR3 DNA follows: TGTGCCAGCAGCACAGGGGGGGTGGAGAAGTATTTT. It encodes CASSTGGVEKYF.

This chain joins TRBV24-1 and TRBJ1-6; no reliable D call. This CDR3 has 15 residues. The V gene's germline CDR1 is KGHDR and CDR2 SFDVKD. V was cut by 12 bases and J by 4 bases, with 18 bases left in between. The CDR3 coding sequence is TGTGCCCCTCTCGCTGTTTTCCCTTATAATTCACCCCTCCACTTT. It is translated as CAPLAVFPYNSPLHF.

This chain joins TRBV20-1 and TRBJ2-7, with TRBD1 matching 7 bases. This CDR3 is 14 amino acids long. Germline CDR1 reads DFQATT; CDR2 reads SNEGSKA (reference sequence). The trim removed 4 bases at V and 13 bases at J, leaving 19 bases unmatched. The CDR3 DNA sequence: TGCAGTGCTACCCCCCCCGACGCGTTTAGGGGGCAATACTTC. Translating gives CSATPPDAFRGQYF.

This clonotype came up many times. The chain recombines TRBV28 with TRBJ2-5, with a weak D call TRBD2 (5 bases). Trimming cost V 5 bases and J 3 bases, with 13 bases left between them. There are 14 residues in the CDR3. The germline CDR1 and CDR2 sequences are MDHEN and SYDVKM. The CDR3 DNA reads TGTGCCAGCAGTGCTGTGAGGGTGAAAGAGACCCAGTACTTC. Amino acids: CASSAVRVKETQYF.

V and J are TRBV12-3 or TRBV12-4 and TRBJ1-3; D gene ambiguous. Trimming took off 4 bases at V and 4 bases at J, with 17 bases between the two ends. The CDR3 consists of 16 residues. CDR3 bases: TGTGCCAGCAGTTCGCTATCCGGGCTAAGGGGAAACACCATATATTTT. Its protein is CASSSLSGLRGNTIYF.